These 25 T cell receptor beta chains came from one sample sequenced in a study of cytomegalovirus exposure and HLA in healthy donors. The PCR made use of 60 Vbeta and 13 Jbeta primers. Profiling relied on immunoSEQ multiplex PCR, and the TCRdb table lists in-frame clones only, not all of them. The table lists fewer than 250,000 clones, 80% to 85% of them singletons. The sequencing sample was made of PBMCs. Every receptor here comes from a woman aged 40-49 years in good health and CMV-seronegative.

The J gene is TRBJ1-4, the V gene TRBV2, with D maybe TRBD1 (5 bases). The V end was cut by 4 bases, the J end by 3 bases, with 9 bases between. In germline, CDR1 is SNHLY, CDR2 FYNNEI. This CDR3 contains 14 residues. The CDR3 region has the DNA TGTGCCAGCAGTGTGCAGGGTCCTAATGAAAAACTGTTTTTT. Its translation: CASSVQGPNEKLFF.

This chain links TRBV6-1 with TRBJ2-7; possible D gene TRBD2, 6 bases. The CDR3 covers 13 residues. Germline values: CDR1 MNHNS, CDR2 SASEGT. Trimming pared 9 bases from V and 6 bases from J, leaving 18 bases between. The CDR3 nucleotides are TGTGCCAGTACGGGACTTCCTTCCGGCGAGCAGTACTTC. This sequence encodes CASTGLPSGEQYF.

This chain connects TRBV19 to TRBJ1-4; D might be TRBD1 (6 bases). V lost 9 bases and J lost 3, with 11 bases in between. The CDR3 has 13 amino acids. CDR1 and CDR2 from the germline V gene are LNHDA and SQIVND (reference sequence). The CDR3 here is CARGGTPNEKLFF. The CDR3 DNA is TGTGCCAGGGGGGGGACACCTAATGAAAAACTGTTTTTT.

V and J are TRBV5-1 and TRBJ1-1; unclear D gene. Germline V gives CDR1 SGHRS, CDR2 YFSETQ. Trimming cost V 4 bases and J 4 bases, with 17 bases left between them. This CDR3 has 15 residues. In DNA form, the CDR3 reads TGCGCCAGCAGCCCGCGAGTACAGCTGGGCACTGAAGCTTTCTTT. This translates into CASSPRVQLGTEAFF.

The CDR3 DNA reads as TGTGCCAGTAACCTTCTGGGACTAGCGGGTGGGGATACGCAGTATTTT. It is translated as CASNLLGLAGGDTQYF. This rearrangement joins TRBV19 to TRBJ2-3; 12 bases are shared with TRBD2. Germline CDR1 reads LNHDA; CDR2 reads SQIVND (reference sequence). J gave up 6 bases and V 7 bases, and 11 bases lay outside the gene matches. This CDR3 has 16 amino acids.

Notes on this clone: Distinct nucleotide sequences in the sample also encode this CDR3. The chain has TRBV11-2 and TRBJ1-1; D is undetermined. This CDR3 region has 14 residues. CDR1 and CDR2 (germline): SGHAT, FQNNGV. The ends were cut back, 1 base at V and 1 base at J, with 7 bases in the middle. The CDR3 reads CASSLGAGNTEAFF. CDR3 in DNA: TGTGCCAGCAGCTTAGGGGCGGGGAACACTGAAGCTTTCTTT.

The gene calls are TRBV28 and TRBJ2-1, with 13 bases identical to TRBD2. Trimming cost V 6 bases and J 4 bases; bases outside gene matches: 6. CDR3 length equals 16 residues. Germline loops: CDR1 MDHEN, CDR2 SYDVKM. The CDR3 DNA is TGTGCCAGCAGACCACCGGGACTAGCGGGGTACAATGAGCAGTTCTTC. It codes for CASRPPGLAGYNEQFF.

This chain connects TRBV1 to TRBJ2-2; the D call TRBD2 from the table was never checked on the DNA. TRBV1 is listed as a pseudogene. The CDR3 has 17 amino acids. The chain's CDR3 is CTSSQPSGDHEPGELFF. In DNA form, the CDR3 reads TGCACCAGCAGCCAACCTAGCGGAGACCACGAACCCGGGGAGCTGTTTTTT.

The genes are TRBV9 and TRBJ2-1, with 9 positions matching TRBD2. With V trimmed by 2 bases and J by 9 bases, 12 bases remained unmatched. Germline V gives CDR1 SGDLS, CDR2 YYNGEE. This CDR3 comprises 16 residues. The CDR3 DNA is TGTGCCAGCAGCGTCGGAGTAGCGGGAGCCGGAGGTGAGCAGTTCTTC. Translation gives CASSVGVAGAGGEQFF.

This clone was found once. A junction end diverges from the germline sequence, so it may reflect a read error. This chain joins TRBV6-1 and TRBJ1-2, with D perhaps matching TRBD1 (6 bases). The CDR3 is 11 residues long. Germline V lookup: CDR1 MNHNS, CDR2 SASEGT. The DNA for the CDR3 is TGTGCCAGCACGAGACAGGACCTTTTATGGTTC. Its translation: CASTRQDLLWF.

CDR3 region: CASRIETGILEQYF. The CDR3 nucleotides read TGTGCCAGCAGGATTGAGACAGGGATACTAGAGCAGTACTTC. V gene TRBV6-5 combines with J gene TRBJ2-7; 7 nucleotides line up with TRBD1. The length of the CDR3 is 14 residues. V shed 6 bases and J 7 bases; nucleotides not matched to a gene: 12. Per the germline V gene, CDR1 is MNHEY and CDR2 is SVGAGI.

The chain employs TRBV7-6 and TRBJ2-3, with 9 bases aligning to TRBD2. With V trimmed by 1 base and J by 4 bases, 3 bases remained unmatched. CDR3 length equals 15 residues. Germline V gives CDR1 SGHVS, CDR2 FNYEAQ. CDR3 in amino acids: CASSLVAGGPDTQYF. The DNA for the CDR3 is TGTGCCAGCAGCTTAGTTGCGGGAGGGCCAGATACGCAGTATTTT.

A few counts support this clone. This chain uses TRBV9 with TRBJ2-2, with TRBD1 matching 7 bases. Germline V gives CDR1 SGDLS, CDR2 YYNGEE. Unmatched junction bases numbered 8, after V lost 4 bases and J lost 2 bases. There are 16 residues in the CDR3. CDR3 protein: CASSWGTESNTGELFF. The CDR3 bases are TGTGCCAGCAGCTGGGGGACAGAAAGTAACACCGGGGAGCTGTTTTTT.

The rearrangement uses TRBV6-8 and TRBJ2-1; 11 bases match TRBD2. Germline assignment: CDR1 MNHGY and CDR2 SAAAGT. V lost 6 bases, J lost 3 bases, and 1 base stayed unmatched. The CDR3 covers 14 residues. CDR3 nucleotides: TGTGCCAGCAGCGGACTAGCGGGCTACAATGAGCAGTTCTTC. Translating it yields CASSGLAGYNEQFF.

CDR3 region: CASSRRGLSSGNTIYF. CDR3 nucleotide sequence: TGTGCCAGTAGTCGGAGGGGCCTTTCCTCTGGAAACACCATATATTTT. The rearrangement links TRBV19 to TRBJ1-3; D may be TRBD1 (5 bases). This CDR3 spans 16 amino acids. V was trimmed by 5 bases and J by 0 bases, leaving 14 bases between them. Germline V gives CDR1 LNHDA, CDR2 SQIVND (reference sequence).

The chain joins TRBV4-3 to TRBJ2-3, with 10 positions matching TRBD2. There are 18 residues in the CDR3. Germline V gene data show CDR1 as LGHNA and CDR2 as YSLEER. Trimming cost V 1 base and J 3 bases; bases outside gene matches: 10. The CDR3 nucleotides read TGCGCCAGCAGCCAAGGCCCAGCGGGAGGGCTTGAGACAGATACGCAGTATTTT. It yields the protein CASSQGPAGGLETDTQYF.

The rearrangement joins TRBV5-6 to TRBJ1-1; D is unresolved. Germline V gives CDR1 SGHDT, CDR2 YYEEEE. V lost 0 bases and J lost 1, with 7 bases in between. The CDR3 extends over 14 amino acids. The CDR3 region is CASSLVPGNTEAFF. CDR3 nucleotides: TGTGCCAGCAGCTTGGTTCCAGGGAACACTGAAGCTTTCTTT. The entire variable domain, with the rest obtained from reference TRBV5-6 and TRBJ1-1, is as follows: DAGVTQSPTHLIKTRGQQVTLRCSPKSGHDTVSWYQQALGQGPQFIFQYYEEEERQRGNFPDRFSGHQFPNYSSELNVNALLLGDSALYLCASSLVPGNTEAFFGQGTRLTVV.

The chain uses TRBV4-2 and TRBJ2-5, with 9 bases aligning to TRBD1. V trimming: 4 bases; J trimming: 4 bases; junction bases outside the gene matches: 7. In germline, CDR1 is LGHNA, CDR2 YNFKEQ. CDR3 length: 15 amino acids. CDR3 sequence: CASSLGTGKVETQYF. The DNA for the CDR3 is TGTGCCAGCAGCCTCGGGACAGGGAAGGTAGAGACCCAGTACTTC.

J is TRBJ2-4 and V is TRBV10-3; 8 bases agree with TRBD2. There are 17 residues in the CDR3. Unmatched junction bases numbered 12, after V lost 2 bases and J lost 6 bases. Germline V gene lookup returns CDR1 ENHRY and CDR2 SYGVKD. CDR3 region: CAISERGSSGSGNIQYF. In DNA, the CDR3 is TGTGCCATCAGTGAGCGGGGGTCAAGCGGGAGCGGAAACATTCAGTACTTC.

The genes are TRBV7-6 and TRBJ2-7; TRBD2 matches 11 bases. Germline V gives CDR1 SGHVS, CDR2 FNYEAQ. The CDR3 is 17 amino acids. Trimming cost V 3 bases and J 2 bases; bases outside gene matches: 9. The CDR3 region has the DNA TGTGCCAGCAGCTTGGGTCCGACTAGCGGGACCCCCTACGAGCAGTACTTC. Protein: CASSLGPTSGTPYEQYF.

The chain couples TRBV7-9 to TRBJ1-2; TRBD1 matches 7 bases. The CDR3 spans 17 residues. From germline, CDR1 is SEHNR and CDR2 FQNEAQ (reference sequence). J gave up 4 bases and V 5 bases, and 16 bases lay outside the gene matches. DNA for the CDR3: TGTGCCAGCAGCGATCAAAGAACAGGGGTTGGGGCCTATGGCTACACCTTC. Translation: CASSDQRTGVGAYGYTF.

The chain joins TRBV7-8 to TRBJ1-1, with 7 bases that match TRBD1. Germline V gives CDR1 SGHVS, CDR2 FQNEAQ. V was clipped by 3 bases and J by 5 bases; unmatched bases: 3. The CDR3 runs to 13 residues. CDR3 nucleotides: TGTGCCAGCAGCTTCGAGACAGGGACTGAAGCTTTCTTT. Protein product: CASSFETGTEAFF.

The chain couples TRBV6-1 to TRBJ1-1, with D hard to call. The CDR3 totals 13 residues. Germline lookup yields CDR1 MNHNS and CDR2 SASEGT. Trimming shortened V by 5 bases and J by 0 bases, and 7 bases separated the two germline ends. The CDR3 DNA reads TGTGCCAGCAGTATACACATGAACACTGAAGCTTTCTTT. Translated: CASSIHMNTEAFF.

The chain joins TRBV27 to TRBJ1-2; TRBD1 agrees at 9 bases. The CDR3 has 15 amino acids. CDR1 is MNHEY and CDR2 is SMNVEV in the germline V gene (reference sequence). Germline trimming cut 4 bases from V and 5 bases from J; bases unmatched to any gene: 8. In nucleotides, the CDR3 is TGTGCCAGCAGTTGGGTGGGACAGGGAAAATATGGCTACACCTTC. Amino acids: CASSWVGQGKYGYTF.

This rearrangement joins TRBV7-2 to TRBJ2-7, with 9 bases that match TRBD1. V gave up 1 base and J gave up 7 bases; unmatched junction bases: 5. The CDR3 is 14 amino acids. Germline-derived CDR1 and CDR2 are SGHTA and FQGNSA. CDR3 DNA sequence: TGTGCCAGCAGCTTAGGGACAGGGGTTAGGGAGCAGTACTTC. This encodes CASSLGTGVREQYF.